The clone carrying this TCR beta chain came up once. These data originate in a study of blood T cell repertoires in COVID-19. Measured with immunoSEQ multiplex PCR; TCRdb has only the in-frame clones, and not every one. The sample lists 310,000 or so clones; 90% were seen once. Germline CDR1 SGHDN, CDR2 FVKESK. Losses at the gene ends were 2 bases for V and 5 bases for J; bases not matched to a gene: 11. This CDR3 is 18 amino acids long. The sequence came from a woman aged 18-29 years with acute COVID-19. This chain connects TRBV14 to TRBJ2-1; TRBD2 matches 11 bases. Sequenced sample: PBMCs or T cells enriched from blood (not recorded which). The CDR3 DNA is TGTGCCAGCAGCCAACAGGCCCACCCACTAGCGGGAGACAATGAGCAGTTCTTC. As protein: CASSQQAHPLAGDNEQFF.